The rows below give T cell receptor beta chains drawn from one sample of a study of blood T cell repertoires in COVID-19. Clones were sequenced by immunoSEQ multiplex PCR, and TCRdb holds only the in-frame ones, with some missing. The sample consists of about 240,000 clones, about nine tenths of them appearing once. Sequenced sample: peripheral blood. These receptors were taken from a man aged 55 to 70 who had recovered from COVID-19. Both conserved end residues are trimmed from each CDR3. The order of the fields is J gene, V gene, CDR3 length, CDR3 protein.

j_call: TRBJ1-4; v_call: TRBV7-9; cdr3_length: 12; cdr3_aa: ASSLGQGNEKLF
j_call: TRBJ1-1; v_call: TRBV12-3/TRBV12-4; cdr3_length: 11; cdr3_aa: ASSLDSNTEAF
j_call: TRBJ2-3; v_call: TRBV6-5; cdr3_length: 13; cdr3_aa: ASRLQGFSTDTQY
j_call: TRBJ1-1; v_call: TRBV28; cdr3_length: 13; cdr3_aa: ASSWASKRGTEAF
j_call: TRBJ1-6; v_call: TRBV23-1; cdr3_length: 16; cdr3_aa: ASSQSSPGTGPDSPLH
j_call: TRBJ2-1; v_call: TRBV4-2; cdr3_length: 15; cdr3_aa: ASSQEGPSGPYNEQF
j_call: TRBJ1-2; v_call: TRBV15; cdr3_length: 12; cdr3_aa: ATSRAGTVYGYT
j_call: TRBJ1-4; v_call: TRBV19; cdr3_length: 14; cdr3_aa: ASSIDPTGGDEKLF
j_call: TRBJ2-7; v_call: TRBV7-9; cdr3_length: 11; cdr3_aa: ASTKTSGGEQY
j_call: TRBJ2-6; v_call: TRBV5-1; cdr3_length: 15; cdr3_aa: ASGRDRRTSGANVLT
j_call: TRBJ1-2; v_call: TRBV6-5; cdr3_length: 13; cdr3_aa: ASKRDRGGIYGYT
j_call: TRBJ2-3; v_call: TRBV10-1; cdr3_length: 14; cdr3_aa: ASSEGTAGPTDTQY
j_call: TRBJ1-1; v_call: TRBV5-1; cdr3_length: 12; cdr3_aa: ASSTDRANTEAF
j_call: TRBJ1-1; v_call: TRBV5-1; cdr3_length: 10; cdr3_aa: ASSLWGDEAF
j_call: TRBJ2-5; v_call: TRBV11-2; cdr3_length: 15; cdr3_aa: ASSLGVGQGDQETQY
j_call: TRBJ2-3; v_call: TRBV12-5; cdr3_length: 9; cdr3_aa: ASGLSDTQY
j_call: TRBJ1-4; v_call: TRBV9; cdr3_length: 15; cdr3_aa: ASSVASGDRADEKLF
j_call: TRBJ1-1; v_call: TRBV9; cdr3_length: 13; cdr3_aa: ASSGTGGRNTEAF
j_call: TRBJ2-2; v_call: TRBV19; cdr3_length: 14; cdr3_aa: ATQRIRGAGTGELF
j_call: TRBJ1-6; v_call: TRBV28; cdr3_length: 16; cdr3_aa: ASSYGGDAGSYNSPLH
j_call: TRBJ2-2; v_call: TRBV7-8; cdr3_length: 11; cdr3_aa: ASSPQGFRELF
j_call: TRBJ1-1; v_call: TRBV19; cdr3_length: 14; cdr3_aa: ASSTLDRERVWVAF
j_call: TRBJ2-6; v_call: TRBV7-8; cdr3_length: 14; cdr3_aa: ASSFREISGANVLT
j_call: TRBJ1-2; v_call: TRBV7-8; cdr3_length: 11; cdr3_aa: ASSPRGRYGYT
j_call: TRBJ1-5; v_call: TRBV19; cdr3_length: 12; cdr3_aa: ASTRFGGNQPQH
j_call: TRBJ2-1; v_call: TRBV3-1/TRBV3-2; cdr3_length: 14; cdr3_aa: ASSQGLAGAYNEQF
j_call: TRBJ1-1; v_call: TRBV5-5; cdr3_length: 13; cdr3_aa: ASSLMDRAGTEAF
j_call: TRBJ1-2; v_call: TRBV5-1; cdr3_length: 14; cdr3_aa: ASSRSVPSGNYGYT
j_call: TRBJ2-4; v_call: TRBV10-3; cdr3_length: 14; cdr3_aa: AISESGGRAKNIQY
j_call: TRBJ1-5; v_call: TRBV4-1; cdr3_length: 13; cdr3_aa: ASSQESVSNQPQH
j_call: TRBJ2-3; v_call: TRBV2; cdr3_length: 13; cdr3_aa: ASATSGGFQDTQY
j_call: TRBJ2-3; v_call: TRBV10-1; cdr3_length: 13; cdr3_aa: ASPGPFSYTDTQY
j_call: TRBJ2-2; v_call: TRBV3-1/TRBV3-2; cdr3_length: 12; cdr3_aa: ASSSYINTGELF
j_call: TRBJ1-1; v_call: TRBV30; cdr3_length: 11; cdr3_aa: AWSLTGNTEAF
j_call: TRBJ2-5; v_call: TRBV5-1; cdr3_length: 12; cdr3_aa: ASRTQGYQETQY
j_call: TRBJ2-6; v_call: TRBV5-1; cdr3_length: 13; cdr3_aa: ASSIDRAGANVLT
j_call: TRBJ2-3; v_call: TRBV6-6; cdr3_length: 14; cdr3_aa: ASSRLAGGLTDTQY
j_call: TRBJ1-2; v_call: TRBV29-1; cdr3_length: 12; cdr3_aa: SAELAYRGYGYT
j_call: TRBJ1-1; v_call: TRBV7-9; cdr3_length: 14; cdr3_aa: ASSPGQARPHTEAF
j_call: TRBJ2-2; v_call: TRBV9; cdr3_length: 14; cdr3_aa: ASSGAGGPVTGELF
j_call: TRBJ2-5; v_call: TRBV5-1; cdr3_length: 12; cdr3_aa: ASSLDYRGETQY
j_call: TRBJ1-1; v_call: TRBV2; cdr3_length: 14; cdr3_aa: ASSPLWTGKVTEAF
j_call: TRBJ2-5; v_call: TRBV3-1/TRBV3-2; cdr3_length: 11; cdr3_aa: ASSQGGGETQY
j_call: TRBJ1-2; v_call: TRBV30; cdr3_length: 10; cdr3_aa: AWSVAGDGYT
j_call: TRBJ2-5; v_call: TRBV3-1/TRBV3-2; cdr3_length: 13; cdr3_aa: ASSQAGLAVETQY
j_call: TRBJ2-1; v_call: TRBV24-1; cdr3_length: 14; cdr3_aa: ATSDLRGSSYNEQF
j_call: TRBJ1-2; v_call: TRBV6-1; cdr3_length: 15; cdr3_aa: ASSEQFYRSSNYGYT
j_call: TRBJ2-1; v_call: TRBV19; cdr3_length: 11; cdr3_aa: ASKTGFADEQF
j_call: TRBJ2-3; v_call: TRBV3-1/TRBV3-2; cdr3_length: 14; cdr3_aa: ASSQPTSGYTDTQY
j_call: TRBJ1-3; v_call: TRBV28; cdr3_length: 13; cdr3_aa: ASAIRGLTGNTIY
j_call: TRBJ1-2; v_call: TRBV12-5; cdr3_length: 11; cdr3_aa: ASGLARVFGYT
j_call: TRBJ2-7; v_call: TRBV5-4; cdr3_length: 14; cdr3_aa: ASSLPIGAGSYEQY
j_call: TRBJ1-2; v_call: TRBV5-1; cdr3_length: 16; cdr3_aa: ASSLQPGQGATNYGYT
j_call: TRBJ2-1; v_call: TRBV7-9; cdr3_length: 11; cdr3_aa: ASSLAVGDEQF
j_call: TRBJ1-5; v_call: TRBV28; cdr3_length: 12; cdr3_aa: ASRPDRGIQPQH